Reported below is one T cell receptor (beta chain). These data come from a study of sequential checkpoint blockade in melanoma. This table comes from immunoSEQ multiplex PCR, and its TCRdb copy is limited to in-frame clones, with some not included. Among over 30,000 clones, 80% to 90% were seen once, and the ten largest hold less than 6%. Treatment of the sample: randomized to nivolumab then ipilimumab (arm A) or the reverse (arm B). Trimming took 3 bases from V and 8 from J, leaving 10 bases between them. This CDR3 is 12 amino acids long. Germline CDR1 reads SEHNR; CDR2 reads FQNEAQ (reference sequence).

The sample here was CD8+ T cells sorted from blood (inferred from file names), taken from a patient given nivolumab and ipilimumab in sequence. The V and J genes are TRBV7-9 and TRBJ1-2; no reliable D call. This TCR derives from a human donor with melanoma. CDR3 residues: CASSFSDVGYTF. The CDR3 DNA is TGTGCCAGCAGCTTCTCAGATGTAGGCTACACCTTC.